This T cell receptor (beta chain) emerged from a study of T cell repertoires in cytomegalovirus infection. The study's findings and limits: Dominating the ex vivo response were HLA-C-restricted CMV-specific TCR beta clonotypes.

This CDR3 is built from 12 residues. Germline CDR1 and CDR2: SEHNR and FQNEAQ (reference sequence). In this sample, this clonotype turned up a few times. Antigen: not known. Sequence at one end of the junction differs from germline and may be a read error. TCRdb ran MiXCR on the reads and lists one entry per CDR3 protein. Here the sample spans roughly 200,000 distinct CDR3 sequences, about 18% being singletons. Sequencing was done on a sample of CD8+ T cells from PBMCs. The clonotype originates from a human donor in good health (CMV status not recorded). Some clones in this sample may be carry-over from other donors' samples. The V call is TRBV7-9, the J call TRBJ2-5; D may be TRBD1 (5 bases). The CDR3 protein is CASSLASTGPDF. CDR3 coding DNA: TGTGCCAGCAGCTTAGCCTCTACAGGACCCGACTTC.